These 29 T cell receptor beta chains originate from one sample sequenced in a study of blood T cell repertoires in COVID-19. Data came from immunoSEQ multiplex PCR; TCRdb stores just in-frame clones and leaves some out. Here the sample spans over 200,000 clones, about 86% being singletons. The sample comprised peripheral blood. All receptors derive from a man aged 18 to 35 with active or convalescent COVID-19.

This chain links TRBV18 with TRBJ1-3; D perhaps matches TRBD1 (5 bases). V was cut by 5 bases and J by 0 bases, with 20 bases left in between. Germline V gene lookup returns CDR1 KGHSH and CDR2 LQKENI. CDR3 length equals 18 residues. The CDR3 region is CASSGTGADSSSGNTIYF. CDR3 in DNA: TGTGCCAGCTCAGGGACTGGCGCGGACTCGAGCTCTGGAAACACCATATATTTT.

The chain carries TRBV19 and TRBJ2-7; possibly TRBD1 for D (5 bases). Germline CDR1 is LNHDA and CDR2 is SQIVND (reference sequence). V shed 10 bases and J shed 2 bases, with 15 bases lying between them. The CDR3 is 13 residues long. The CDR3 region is CATAQGMAYEQYF. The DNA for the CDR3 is TGTGCCACCGCCCAGGGAATGGCCTACGAGCAGTACTTC.

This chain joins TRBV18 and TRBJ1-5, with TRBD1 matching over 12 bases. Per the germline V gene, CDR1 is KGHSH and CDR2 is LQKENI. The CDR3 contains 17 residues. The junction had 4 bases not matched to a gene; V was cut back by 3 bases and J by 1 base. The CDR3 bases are TGTGCCAGCTCACCGCCGGGACAGGGGGCCAGCAATCAGCCCCAGCATTTT. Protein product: CASSPPGQGASNQPQHF.

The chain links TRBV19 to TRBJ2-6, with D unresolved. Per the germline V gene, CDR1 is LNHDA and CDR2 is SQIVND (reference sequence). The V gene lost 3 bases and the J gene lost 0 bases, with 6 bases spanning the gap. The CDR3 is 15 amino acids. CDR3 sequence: CASSIKSSGANVLTF. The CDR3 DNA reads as TGTGCCAGTAGTATTAAGAGCTCTGGGGCCAACGTCCTGACTTTC. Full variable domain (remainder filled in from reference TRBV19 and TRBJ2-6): DGGITQSPKYLFRKEGQNVTLSCEQNLNHDAMYWYRQDPGQGLRLIYYSQIVNDFQKGDIAEGYSVSREKKESFPLTVTSAQKNPTAFYLCASSIKSSGANVLTFGAGSRLTVL.

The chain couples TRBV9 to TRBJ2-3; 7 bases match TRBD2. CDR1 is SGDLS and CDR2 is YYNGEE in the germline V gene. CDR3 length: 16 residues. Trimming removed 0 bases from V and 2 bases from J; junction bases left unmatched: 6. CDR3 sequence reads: CASSVAGGLSTDTQYF. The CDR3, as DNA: TGTGCCAGCAGCGTAGCTGGGGGACTATCCACAGATACGCAGTATTTT.

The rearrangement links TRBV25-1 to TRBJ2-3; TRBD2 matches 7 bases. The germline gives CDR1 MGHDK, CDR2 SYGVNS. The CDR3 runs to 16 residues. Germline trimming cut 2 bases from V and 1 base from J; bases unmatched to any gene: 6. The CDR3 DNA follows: TGTGCCAGCAGTGAAGGGGCTAGCGGACGCACAGATACGCAGTATTTT. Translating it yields CASSEGASGRTDTQYF.

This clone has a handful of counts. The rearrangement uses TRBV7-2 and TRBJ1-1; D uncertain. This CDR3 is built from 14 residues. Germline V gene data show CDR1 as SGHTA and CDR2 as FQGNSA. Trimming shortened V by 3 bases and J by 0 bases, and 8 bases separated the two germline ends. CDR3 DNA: TGTGCCAGCAGCTTTTTTCCCATGAACACTGAAGCTTTCTTT. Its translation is CASSFFPMNTEAFF.

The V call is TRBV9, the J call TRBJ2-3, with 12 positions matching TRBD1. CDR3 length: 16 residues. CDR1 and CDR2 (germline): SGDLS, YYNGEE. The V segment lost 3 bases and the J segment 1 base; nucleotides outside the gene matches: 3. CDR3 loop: CASSARDRGRTDTQYF. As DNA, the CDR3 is TGTGCCAGCAGCGCCCGGGACAGGGGGCGCACAGATACGCAGTATTTT.

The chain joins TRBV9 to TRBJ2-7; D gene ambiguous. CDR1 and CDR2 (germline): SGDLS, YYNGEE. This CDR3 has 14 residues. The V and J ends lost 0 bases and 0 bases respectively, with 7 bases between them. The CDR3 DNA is TGTGCCAGCAGCGTAGCTTCTTTCTCCTACGAGCAGTACTTC. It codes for CASSVASFSYEQYF.

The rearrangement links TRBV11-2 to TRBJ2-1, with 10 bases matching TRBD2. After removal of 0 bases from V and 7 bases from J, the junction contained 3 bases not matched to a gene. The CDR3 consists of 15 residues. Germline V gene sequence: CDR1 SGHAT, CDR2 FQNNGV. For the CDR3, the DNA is TGTGCCAGCAGCTTAGATCTAGCGGGAGTAAATGAGCAGTTCTTC. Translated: CASSLDLAGVNEQFF.

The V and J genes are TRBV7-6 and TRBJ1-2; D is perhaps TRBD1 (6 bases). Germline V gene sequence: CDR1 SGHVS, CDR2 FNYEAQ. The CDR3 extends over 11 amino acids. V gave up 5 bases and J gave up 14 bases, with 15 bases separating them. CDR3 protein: CASSRDKATTF. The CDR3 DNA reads TGTGCCAGCAGCCGGGACAAAGCTACGACCTTC. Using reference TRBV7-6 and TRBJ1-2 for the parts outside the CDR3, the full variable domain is GAGVSQSPRYKVTKRGQDVALRCDPISGHVSLYWYRQALGQGPEFLTYFNYEAQQDKSGLPNDRFSAERPEGSISTLTIQRTEQRDSAMYRCASSRDKATTFGSGTRLTVV.

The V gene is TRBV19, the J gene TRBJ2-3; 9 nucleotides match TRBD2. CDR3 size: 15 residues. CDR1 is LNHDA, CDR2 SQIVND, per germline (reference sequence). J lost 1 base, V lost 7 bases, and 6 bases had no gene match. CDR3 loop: CASIASGKGTDTQYF. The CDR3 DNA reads TGTGCCAGTATTGCTAGCGGGAAGGGCACAGATACGCAGTATTTT.

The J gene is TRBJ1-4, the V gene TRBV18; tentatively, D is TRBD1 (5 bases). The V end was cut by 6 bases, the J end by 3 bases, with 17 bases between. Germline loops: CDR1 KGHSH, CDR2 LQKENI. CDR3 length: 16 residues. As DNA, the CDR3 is TGTGCCAGCTCCCAGTTTCCAGGGAAGGCTAATGAAAAACTGTTTTTT. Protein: CASSQFPGKANEKLFF.

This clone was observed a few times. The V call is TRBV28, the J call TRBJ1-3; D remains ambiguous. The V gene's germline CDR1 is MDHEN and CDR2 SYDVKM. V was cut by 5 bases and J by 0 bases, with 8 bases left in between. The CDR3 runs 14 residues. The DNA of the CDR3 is TGTGCCAGCAGTCCCCAATTCTCTGGAAACACCATATATTTT. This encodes CASSPQFSGNTIYF.

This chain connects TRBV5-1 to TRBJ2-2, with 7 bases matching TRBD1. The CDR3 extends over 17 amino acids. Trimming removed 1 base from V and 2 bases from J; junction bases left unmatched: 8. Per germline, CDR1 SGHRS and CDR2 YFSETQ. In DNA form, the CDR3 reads TGCGCCAGCAGCTTGTTGACAGGGTTTAGCAACACCGGGGAGCTGTTTTTT. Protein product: CASSLLTGFSNTGELFF.

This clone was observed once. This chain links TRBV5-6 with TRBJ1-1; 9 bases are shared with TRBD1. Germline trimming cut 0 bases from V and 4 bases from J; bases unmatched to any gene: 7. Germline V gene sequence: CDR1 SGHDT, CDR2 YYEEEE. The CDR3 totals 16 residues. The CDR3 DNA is TGTGCCAGCAGCTTGGCGGGGGACAGGGTCCTCACTGAAGCTTTCTTT. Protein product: CASSLAGDRVLTEAFF.

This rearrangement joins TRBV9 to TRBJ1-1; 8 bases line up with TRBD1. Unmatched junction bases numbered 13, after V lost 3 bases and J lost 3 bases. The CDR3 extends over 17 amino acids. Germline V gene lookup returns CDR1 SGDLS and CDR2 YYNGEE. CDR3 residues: CASSGLTGEFVDTEAFF. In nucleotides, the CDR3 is TGTGCCAGCAGCGGGTTGACAGGGGAATTCGTAGACACTGAAGCTTTCTTT.

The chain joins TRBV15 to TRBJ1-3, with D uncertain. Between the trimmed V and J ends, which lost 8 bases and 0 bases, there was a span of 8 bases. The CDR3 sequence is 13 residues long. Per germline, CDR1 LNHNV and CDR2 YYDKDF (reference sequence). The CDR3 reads CATRRTSGNTIYF. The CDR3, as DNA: TGTGCCACCCGGAGGACCTCTGGAAACACCATATATTTT. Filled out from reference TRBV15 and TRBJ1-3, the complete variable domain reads DAMVIQNPRYQVTQFGKPVTLSCSQTLNHNVMYWYQQKSSQAPKLLFHYYDKDFNNEADTPDNFQSRRPNTSFCFLDIRSPGLGDTAMYLCATRRTSGNTIYFGEGSWLTVV.

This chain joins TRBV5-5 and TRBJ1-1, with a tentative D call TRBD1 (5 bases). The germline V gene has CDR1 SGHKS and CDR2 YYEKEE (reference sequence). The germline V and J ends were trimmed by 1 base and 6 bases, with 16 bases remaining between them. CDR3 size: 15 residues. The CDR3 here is CASSLHPGDWAEAFF. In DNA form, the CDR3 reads TGTGCCAGCAGCTTGCACCCGGGGGACTGGGCTGAAGCTTTCTTT.

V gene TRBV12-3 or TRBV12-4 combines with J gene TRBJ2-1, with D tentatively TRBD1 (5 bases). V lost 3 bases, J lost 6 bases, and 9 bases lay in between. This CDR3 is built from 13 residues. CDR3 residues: CASSFGRVNEQFF. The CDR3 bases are TGTGCCAGCAGTTTCGGCAGGGTCAATGAGCAGTTCTTC.

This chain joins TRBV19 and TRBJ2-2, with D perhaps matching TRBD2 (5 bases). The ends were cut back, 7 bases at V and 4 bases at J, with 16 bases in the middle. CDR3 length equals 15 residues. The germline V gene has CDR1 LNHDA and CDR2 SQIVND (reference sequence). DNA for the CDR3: TGTGCCAGTACTTTCGGTGGGAGAAGCACCGGGGAGCTGTTTTTT. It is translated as CASTFGGRSTGELFF.

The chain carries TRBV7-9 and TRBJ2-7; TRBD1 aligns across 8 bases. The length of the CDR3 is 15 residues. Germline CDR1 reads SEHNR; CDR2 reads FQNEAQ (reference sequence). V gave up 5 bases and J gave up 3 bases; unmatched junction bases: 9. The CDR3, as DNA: TGTGCCAGCAGCCCACTCAGGACAGGGCACTACGAGCAGTACTTC. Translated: CASSPLRTGHYEQYF.

DNA for the CDR3: TGTGCCAGCAGCCAAGAGGGGACTAGCGGGACAACTCGCACAGATACGCAGTATTTT. Translated, it gives CASSQEGTSGTTRTDTQYF. This rearrangement joins TRBV4-2 to TRBJ2-3; 13 bases are a match to TRBD2. Germline V gene data show CDR1 as LGHNA and CDR2 as YNFKEQ. This CDR3 is built from 19 residues. V gave up 0 bases and J gave up 1 base; unmatched junction bases: 7.

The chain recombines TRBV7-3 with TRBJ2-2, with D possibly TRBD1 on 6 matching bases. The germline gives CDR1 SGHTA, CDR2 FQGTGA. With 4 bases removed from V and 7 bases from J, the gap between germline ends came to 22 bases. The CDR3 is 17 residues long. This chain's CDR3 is CASSSLGPLGGIGELFF. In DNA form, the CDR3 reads TGTGCCAGCAGCTCACTCGGGCCTCTAGGGGGTATCGGGGAGCTGTTTTTT.

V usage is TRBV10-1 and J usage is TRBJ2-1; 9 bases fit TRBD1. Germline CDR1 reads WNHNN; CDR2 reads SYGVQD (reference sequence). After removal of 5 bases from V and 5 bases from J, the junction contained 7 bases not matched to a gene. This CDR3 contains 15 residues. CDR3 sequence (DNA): TGCGCCAGCAGTTACGCCGGGACAGGGAACAATGAGCAGTTCTTC. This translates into CASSYAGTGNNEQFF.

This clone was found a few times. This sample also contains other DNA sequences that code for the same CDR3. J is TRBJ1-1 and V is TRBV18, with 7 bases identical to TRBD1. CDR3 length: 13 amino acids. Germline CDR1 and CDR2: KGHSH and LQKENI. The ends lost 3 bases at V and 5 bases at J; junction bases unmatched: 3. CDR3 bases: TGTGCCAGCTCACCCCAGGGGGGAACTGAAGCTTTCTTT. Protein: CASSPQGGTEAFF.

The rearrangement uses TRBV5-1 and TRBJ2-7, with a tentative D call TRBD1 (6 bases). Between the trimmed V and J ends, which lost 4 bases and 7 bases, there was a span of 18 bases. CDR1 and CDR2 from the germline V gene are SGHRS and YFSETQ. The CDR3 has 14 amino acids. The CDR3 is CASSRRQDPGEQYF. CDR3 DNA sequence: TGCGCCAGCAGCCGTCGACAGGACCCAGGGGAGCAGTACTTC.

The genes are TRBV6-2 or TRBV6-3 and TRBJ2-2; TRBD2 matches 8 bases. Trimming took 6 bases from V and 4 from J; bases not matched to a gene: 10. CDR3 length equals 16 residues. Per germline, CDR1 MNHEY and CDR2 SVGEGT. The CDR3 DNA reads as TGTGCCAGCAGCCTACCCAGCCTAGCGGGCACCGGGGAGCTGTTTTTT. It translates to CASSLPSLAGTGELFF.

The CDR3, as DNA: TGTGCCAGCAGCCCTACCTGGACAGGCGGCTACGAGCAGTACTTC. Encoded protein: CASSPTWTGGYEQYF. The chain couples TRBV7-8 to TRBJ2-7; TRBD1 matches at 7 bases. The CDR3 has 15 amino acids. J gave up 3 bases and V 5 bases, and 10 bases lay outside the gene matches. The germline CDR1 and CDR2 sequences are SGHVS and FQNEAQ. Full variable domain (rest looked up from reference TRBV7-8 and TRBJ2-7): GAGVSQSPRYKVAKRGQDVALRCDPISGHVSLFWYQQALGQGPEFLTYFQNEAQLDKSGLPSDRFFAERPEGSVSTLKIQRTQQEDSAVYLCASSPTWTGGYEQYFGPGTRLTVT.